The 18 T cell receptor beta chains in this list originate from one sample, sequenced in a study of T cell responses to AZD1222 COVID-19 vaccine. Libraries were prepared by immunoSEQ multiplex PCR; TCRdb keeps only in-frame clonotypes and omits some of them. Of roughly 180,000 clones in the sample, 85% to 90% are singletons; the top ten hold approximately 2.7%. The material sequenced was peripheral blood, taken on day 0 of MenACWY control vaccination. These receptors all come from an adult in good health.

The gene calls are TRBV2 and TRBJ2-7; maybe TRBD2 (7 bases). The CDR3 is 14 residues long. V was trimmed by 8 bases and J by 9 bases, leaving 23 bases between them. CDR1 is SNHLY and CDR2 is FYNNEI in the germline V gene. The CDR3 reads CASEGGSDYFGQYF. The CDR3 DNA reads TGTGCCAGCGAGGGGGGGTCTGACTATTTCGGGCAGTACTTC.

The chain is built from TRBV29-1 and TRBJ2-7; D remains ambiguous. The V gene lost 4 bases and the J gene lost 0 bases, with 13 bases spanning the gap. This CDR3 contains 14 residues. Germline V gives CDR1 SQVTM, CDR2 ANQGSEA. CDR3 in amino acids: CSVADGLSSYEQYF. CDR3 bases: TGCAGCGTTGCCGACGGGCTTAGCTCCTACGAGCAGTACTTC.

This chain uses TRBV11-2 with TRBJ2-3; TRBD2 aligns across 8 bases. The CDR3 is 15 residues long. V shed 5 bases and J 6 bases; nucleotides not matched to a gene: 10. Per the germline V gene, CDR1 is SGHAT and CDR2 is FQNNGV. The CDR3, as DNA: TGTGCCAGCAGCCCCCCGGGACTAGACTTGGATACGCAGTATTTT. This gives the protein CASSPPGLDLDTQYF.

This chain connects TRBV9 to TRBJ1-3, with D unresolved. Germline-derived CDR1 and CDR2 are SGDLS and YYNGEE. The CDR3 length is 15 residues. The germline V and J ends were trimmed by 3 bases and 4 bases, with 14 bases remaining between them. This CDR3 is CASSESGTFGNTIYF. In DNA, the CDR3 is TGTGCCAGCAGCGAGAGTGGCACCTTCGGAAACACCATATATTTT.

This chain joins TRBV7-3 and TRBJ2-1, with D unresolved. CDR1 and CDR2 from the germline V gene are SGHTA and FQGTGA. This CDR3 spans 14 amino acids. V lost 5 bases and J 4 bases, leaving 12 bases between the germline ends. In nucleotides, the CDR3 is TGTGCCAGCAGCCCATCGGGCAGGTACAATGAGCAGTTCTTC. Its translation: CASSPSGRYNEQFF.

This chain joins TRBV3-1 (or the pseudogene TRBV3-2) and TRBJ1-1; D not certain. V was clipped by 1 base and J by 4 bases, with 10 bases between them. This CDR3 has 14 residues. Germline loops: CDR1 LGHDT, CDR2 YNNKEL (reference sequence). For the CDR3, the DNA is TGTGCCAGCAGCCAAGTCAGGTGGGGCACTGAAGCTTTCTTT. It yields the protein CASSQVRWGTEAFF.

CDR3 region: CASSYGVGGAEAFF. CDR3 bases: TGTGCCAGCAGTTACGGTGTCGGGGGGGCTGAAGCTTTCTTT. The chain carries TRBV6-5 and TRBJ1-1; a possible D gene is TRBD1 (5 bases). Trimming took 2 bases from V and 6 from J, leaving 13 bases between them. The CDR3 runs to 14 residues. CDR1 and CDR2 from the germline V gene are MNHEY and SVGAGI.

This chain joins TRBV11-2 and TRBJ1-3; D is unclear. In germline, CDR1 is SGHAT, CDR2 FQNNGV. The CDR3 is 15 amino acids. V gave up 4 bases and J gave up 0 bases, with 10 bases separating them. In DNA, the CDR3 is TGTGCCAGCAGCTCACTAACAAGCTCTGGAAACACCATATATTTT. This translates into CASSSLTSSGNTIYF.

A single count supports this clone. The V gene is TRBV29-1, the J gene TRBJ2-2; tentatively, D is TRBD1 (5 bases). Between the trimmed V and J ends, which lost 5 bases and 6 bases, there was a span of 16 bases. This CDR3 comprises 14 residues. Germline CDR1 is SQVTM and CDR2 is ANQGSEA. CDR3 sequence: CSVKNPSGSGELFF. CDR3 nucleotides: TGCAGCGTTAAAAACCCGTCAGGGTCCGGGGAGCTGTTTTTT.

A note on this clone: At one end the junction does not follow the germline gene, possibly because of a read error. The V call is TRBV28, the J call TRBJ2-7; D is possibly TRBD1 (6 bases). Per the germline V gene, CDR1 is MDHEN and CDR2 is SYDVKM. This CDR3 region has 13 residues. DNA of the CDR3: TGTGCCAGCAGTTTGGGGCTGCCTGGGACAACCGACTTC. Residues: CASSLGLPGTTDF.

The rearrangement links TRBV7-2 to TRBJ1-4; D not resolved. The CDR3 length is 15 residues. Looked up from germline, CDR1 is SGHTA and CDR2 is FQGNSA. Trimming cost V 2 bases and J 4 bases, with 11 bases left between them. CDR3 coding DNA: TGTGCCAGCAGCTTAAGGGCAGCCCTTAATGAAAAACTGTTTTTT. Its protein product is CASSLRAALNEKLFF.

V usage is TRBV16 and J usage is TRBJ1-1; D remains unclear. CDR1 and CDR2 from the germline V gene are KGHSY and FQNENV. Trimming left V 5 bases short and J 6 bases short, with 13 bases between. CDR3 length equals 13 residues. CDR3 sequence: CASSYRGNAEAFF. The CDR3, as DNA: TGTGCCAGCAGCTACCGGGGTAACGCTGAAGCTTTCTTT.

The chain carries TRBV28 and TRBJ2-3, with 7 bases matching TRBD2. CDR1 MDHEN and CDR2 SYDVKM come from the germline V gene. Unmatched junction bases numbered 2, after V lost 6 bases and J lost 2 bases. The CDR3 length is 13 residues. Here the CDR3 reads CASSGGNTDTQYF. In nucleotides, the CDR3 is TGTGCCAGCAGCGGGGGGAACACAGATACGCAGTATTTT.

CDR3 region: CASSVEGMAYGYTF. The DNA for the CDR3 is TGCGCCAGCAGCGTCGAGGGGATGGCCTATGGCTACACCTTC. The chain carries TRBV5-1 and TRBJ1-2, with TRBD1 as a possible D gene (5 bases). V was clipped by 4 bases and J by 4 bases, with 14 bases between them. The germline V gene encodes CDR1 SGHRS and CDR2 YFSETQ. This CDR3 is built from 14 residues.

This chain uses TRBV30 with TRBJ2-5, with D maybe TRBD1 (5 bases). In germline, CDR1 is GTSNPN, CDR2 SVGIG (reference sequence). This CDR3 has 13 residues. V was pared by 5 bases and J by 7 bases, with 17 bases between. The CDR3 region is CAWADTPGGTQYF. The CDR3 nucleotides are TGTGCCTGGGCGGACACCCCCGGTGGGACCCAGTACTTC.

The rearrangement links TRBV5-4 to TRBJ1-5; D is uncertain. There are 12 residues in the CDR3. Germline values: CDR1 SGHNT, CDR2 YYREEE (reference sequence). The V gene lost 4 bases and the J gene lost 9 bases, with 11 bases spanning the gap. CDR3 protein: CASSQDGRPQHF. CDR3 sequence (DNA): TGTGCCAGCAGCCAGGACGGCCGGCCCCAGCATTTT.

The chain is built from TRBV6-5 and TRBJ1-5; 10 nucleotides agree with TRBD1. The V gene's germline CDR1 is MNHEY and CDR2 SVGAGI. Trimming at V came to 4 bases and at J to 2 bases, leaving 2 bases not matched to a gene. This CDR3 region has 15 residues. CDR3 DNA: TGTGCCAGCAGTTCCGGGACAGGGGGCAATCAGCCCCAGCATTTT. Translating it yields CASSSGTGGNQPQHF.

The CDR3 DNA reads TGCAGCGTGTTGAAGGGAGGGGGCCACGAGCAGTACTTC. This codes for CSVLKGGGHEQYF. The chain recombines TRBV29-1 with TRBJ2-7; D may match TRBD1 or TRBD2 (7 bases each). CDR3 length: 13 residues. Germline values: CDR1 SQVTM, CDR2 ANQGSEA. V was trimmed by 6 bases and J by 5 bases, leaving 17 bases between them.